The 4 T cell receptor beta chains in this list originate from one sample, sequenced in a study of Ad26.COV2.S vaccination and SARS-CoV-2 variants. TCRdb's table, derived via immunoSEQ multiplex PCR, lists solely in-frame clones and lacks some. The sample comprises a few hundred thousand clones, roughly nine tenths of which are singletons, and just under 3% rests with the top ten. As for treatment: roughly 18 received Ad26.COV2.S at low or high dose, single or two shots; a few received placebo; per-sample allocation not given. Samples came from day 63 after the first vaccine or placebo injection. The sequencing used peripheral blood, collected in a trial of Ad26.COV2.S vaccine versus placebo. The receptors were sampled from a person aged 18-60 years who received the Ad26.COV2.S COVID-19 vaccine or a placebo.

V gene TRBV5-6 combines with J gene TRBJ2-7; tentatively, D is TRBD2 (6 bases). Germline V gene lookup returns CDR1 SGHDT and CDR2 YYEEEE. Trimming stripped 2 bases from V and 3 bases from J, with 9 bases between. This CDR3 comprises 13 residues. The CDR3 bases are TGTGCCAGCAGCTTCGGGAGCATCTACGAGCAGTACGTC. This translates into CASSFGSIYEQYV.

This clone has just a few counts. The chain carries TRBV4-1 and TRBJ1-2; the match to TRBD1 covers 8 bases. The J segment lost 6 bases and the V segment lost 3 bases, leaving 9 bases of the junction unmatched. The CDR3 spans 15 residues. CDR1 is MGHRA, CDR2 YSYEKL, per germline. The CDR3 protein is CASSQIRTGSDGYTF. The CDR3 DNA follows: TGCGCCAGCAGCCAGATCCGGACAGGGTCGGATGGCTACACCTTC.

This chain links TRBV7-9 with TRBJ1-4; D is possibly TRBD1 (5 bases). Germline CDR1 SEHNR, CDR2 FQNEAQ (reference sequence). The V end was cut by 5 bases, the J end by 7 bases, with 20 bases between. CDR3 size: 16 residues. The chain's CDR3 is CASSPTLSERGEKLFF. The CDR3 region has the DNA TGTGCCAGCAGCCCGACCCTGTCGGAGAGGGGTGAAAAACTGTTTTTT.

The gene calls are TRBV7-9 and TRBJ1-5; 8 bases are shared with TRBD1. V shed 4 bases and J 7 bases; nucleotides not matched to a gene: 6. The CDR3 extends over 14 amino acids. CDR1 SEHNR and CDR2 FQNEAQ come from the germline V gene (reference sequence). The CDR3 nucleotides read TGTGCCAGCAGCTCGACAGGGGTAGTGCAGCCCCAGCATTTT. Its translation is CASSSTGVVQPQHF.